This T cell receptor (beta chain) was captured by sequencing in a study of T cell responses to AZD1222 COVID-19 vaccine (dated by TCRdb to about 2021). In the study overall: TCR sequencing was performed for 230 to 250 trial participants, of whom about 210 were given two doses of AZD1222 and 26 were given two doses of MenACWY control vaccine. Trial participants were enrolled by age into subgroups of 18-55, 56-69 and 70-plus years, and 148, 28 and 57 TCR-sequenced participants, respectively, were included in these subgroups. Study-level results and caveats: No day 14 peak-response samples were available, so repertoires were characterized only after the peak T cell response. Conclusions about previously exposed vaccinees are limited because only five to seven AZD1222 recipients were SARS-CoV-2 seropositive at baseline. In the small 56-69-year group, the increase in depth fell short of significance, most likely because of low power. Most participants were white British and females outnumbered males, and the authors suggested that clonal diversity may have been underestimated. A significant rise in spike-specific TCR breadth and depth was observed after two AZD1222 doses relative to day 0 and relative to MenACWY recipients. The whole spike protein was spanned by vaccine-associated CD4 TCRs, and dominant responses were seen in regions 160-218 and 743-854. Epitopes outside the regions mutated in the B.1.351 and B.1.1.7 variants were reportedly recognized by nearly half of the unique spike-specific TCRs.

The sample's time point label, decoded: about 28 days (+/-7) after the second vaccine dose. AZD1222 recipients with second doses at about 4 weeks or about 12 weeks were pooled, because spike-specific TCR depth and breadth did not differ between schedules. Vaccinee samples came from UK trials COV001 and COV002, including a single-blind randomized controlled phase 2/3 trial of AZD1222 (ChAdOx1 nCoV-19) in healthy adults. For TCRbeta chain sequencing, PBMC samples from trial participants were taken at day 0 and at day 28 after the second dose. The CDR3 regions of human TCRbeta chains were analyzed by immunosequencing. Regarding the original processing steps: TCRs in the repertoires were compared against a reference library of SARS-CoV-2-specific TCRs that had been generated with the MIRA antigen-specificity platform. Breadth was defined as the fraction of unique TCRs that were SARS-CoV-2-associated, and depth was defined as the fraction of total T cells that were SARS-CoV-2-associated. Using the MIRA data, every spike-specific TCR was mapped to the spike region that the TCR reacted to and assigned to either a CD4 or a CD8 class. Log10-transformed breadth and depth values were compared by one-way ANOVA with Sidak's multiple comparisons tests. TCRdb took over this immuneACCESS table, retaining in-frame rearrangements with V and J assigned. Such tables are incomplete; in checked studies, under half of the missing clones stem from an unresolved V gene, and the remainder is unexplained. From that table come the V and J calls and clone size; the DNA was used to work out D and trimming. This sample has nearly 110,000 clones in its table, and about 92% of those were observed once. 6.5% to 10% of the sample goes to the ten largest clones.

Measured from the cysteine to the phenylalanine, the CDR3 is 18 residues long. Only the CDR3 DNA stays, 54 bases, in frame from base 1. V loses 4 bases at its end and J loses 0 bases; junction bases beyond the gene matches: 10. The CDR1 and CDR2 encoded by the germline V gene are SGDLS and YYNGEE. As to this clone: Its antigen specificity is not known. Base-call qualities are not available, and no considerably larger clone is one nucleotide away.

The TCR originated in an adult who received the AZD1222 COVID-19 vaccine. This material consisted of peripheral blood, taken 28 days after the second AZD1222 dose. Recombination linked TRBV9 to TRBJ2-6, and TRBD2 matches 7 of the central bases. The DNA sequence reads TGTGCCAGCAGCCCGACGGCGGGGGTTTTCTCTGGGGCCAACGTCCTGACTTTC. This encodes CASSPTAGVFSGANVLTF.